This T cell receptor beta chain derives from a study of technical replicates of blood from several donors. Profiling relied on immunoSEQ multiplex PCR, and the TCRdb table lists in-frame clones only, not all of them. Here the sample spans approximately 78,000 clones, nearly 97% being singletons. Input material: T cells isolated from PBMCs. The TCR sequence derives from a human donor in good health.

CDR3 sequence reads: CASSDAQRGEQYF. The CDR3 DNA reads TGCGCCAGCAGTGATGCCCAAAGGGGGGAGCAGTACTTC. V is TRBV10-1 and J is TRBJ2-7; D might be TRBD1 (6 bases). CDR1 and CDR2 from the germline V gene are WNHNN and SYGVQD (reference sequence). Trimming shortened V by 3 bases and J by 7 bases, and 13 bases separated the two germline ends. The CDR3 runs 13 residues.